The clone carrying this T cell receptor (beta chain) was detected only a few times. Its specificity is unknown. These data belong to a study of blood T cells in healthy people across ages. A second PCR of about 6 to 11 cycles used a sample-barcoded 5' primer and a J-beta primer mix. Individual samples furnished no less than 3 million CDR3-containing paired-end reads apiece. TCRdb re-called the 5' RACE reads through MiXCR, storing one row per CDR3 protein. The sample gives some 370,000 distinct CDR3 sequences, 45% to 65% of which show up once; around 53% is in the top ten. This CDR3 spans 13 amino acids. J was trimmed by 3 bases and V by 0 bases; bases with no gene match: 1. The germline V gene has CDR1 SQVTM and CDR2 ANQGSEA. Findings and limits, study-wide: The donors' CMV status was not determined, possibly confounding changes in expanded clonotypes. Samples with more naive T cells showed higher observed beta diversity.

The chain couples TRBV29-1 to TRBJ2-7; TRBD1 agrees at 8 bases. The receptor was isolated from a man aged 55 to 70 in good health. Sequenced sample: blood. The CDR3 DNA sequence: TGCAGCGTTGAAGAAGGACAGGGCTACGAGCAGTACTTC. It yields the protein CSVEEGQGYEQYF.